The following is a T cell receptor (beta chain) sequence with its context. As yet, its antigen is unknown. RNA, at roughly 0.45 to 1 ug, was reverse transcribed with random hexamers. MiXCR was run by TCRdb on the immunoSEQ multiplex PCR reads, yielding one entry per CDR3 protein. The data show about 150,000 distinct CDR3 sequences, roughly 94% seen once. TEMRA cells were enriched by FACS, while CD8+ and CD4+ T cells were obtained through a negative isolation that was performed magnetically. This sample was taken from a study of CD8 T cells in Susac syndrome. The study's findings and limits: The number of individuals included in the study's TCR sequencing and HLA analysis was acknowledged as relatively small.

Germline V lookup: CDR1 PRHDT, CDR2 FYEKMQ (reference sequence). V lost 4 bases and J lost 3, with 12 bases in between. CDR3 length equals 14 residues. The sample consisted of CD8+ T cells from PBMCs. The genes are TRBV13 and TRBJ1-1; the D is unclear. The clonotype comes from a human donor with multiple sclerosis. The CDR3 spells CASSYPSGDTEAFF. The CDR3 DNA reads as TGTGCCAGCAGCTACCCTTCTGGGGACACTGAAGCTTTCTTT.